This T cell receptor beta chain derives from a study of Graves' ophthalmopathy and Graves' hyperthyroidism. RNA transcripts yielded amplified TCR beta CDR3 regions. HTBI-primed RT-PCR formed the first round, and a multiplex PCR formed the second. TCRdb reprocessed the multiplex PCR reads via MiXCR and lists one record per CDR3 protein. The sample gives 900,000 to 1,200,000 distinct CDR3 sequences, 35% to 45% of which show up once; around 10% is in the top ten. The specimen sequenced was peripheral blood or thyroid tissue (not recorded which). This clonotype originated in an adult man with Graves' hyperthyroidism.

CDR3 DNA sequence: TGTGCCAGCAGTGACCCAGGGGGGGTCGAAAAACTGTTTTTT. Its translation is CASSDPGGVEKLFF. The chain combines TRBV6-6 with TRBJ1-4; 7 bases map to TRBD1. Germline CDR1 MNHNY, CDR2 SVGAGI (reference sequence). Trimming removed 5 bases from V and 8 bases from J; junction bases left unmatched: 8. CDR3 length: 14 amino acids.